Sequencing of this T cell receptor (beta chain) was carried out in a study of blood T cells in healthy people across ages. Through a sample-barcoded 5' primer and a J-beta primer mix, a second PCR was run for 7 to 11 cycles. A single record per CDR3 protein comes from TCRdb applying MiXCR to the 5' RACE reads. The data contain over 700,000 distinct CDR3 sequences, 25% of them seen just once; the ten biggest clones take up roughly 9%. This clonotype was observed a handful of times. The length of the CDR3 is 15 residues. V was clipped by 4 bases and J by 3 bases, with 16 bases between them. Germline-derived CDR1 and CDR2 are DFQATT and SNEGSKA (reference sequence). Per sample, a minimum of 6 million PBMCs were isolated. The data were also submitted as part of a second study, on T cells of mothers and their children. That paper states: Samples were obtained from a few healthy Caucasian mothers and their six children. Inherited differences only slightly affect thymic shaping of TCR recombination output.

The TCR sequence derives from a boy aged 5-17 years in good health. V is TRBV20-1 and J is TRBJ2-4; a weak D match, TRBD2 (6 bases). Sequencing used blood. The CDR3 loop reads CSATGGIGIKNIQYF. The CDR3 nucleotides read TGCAGTGCTACAGGCGGGATCGGAATCAAAAACATTCAGTACTTC.